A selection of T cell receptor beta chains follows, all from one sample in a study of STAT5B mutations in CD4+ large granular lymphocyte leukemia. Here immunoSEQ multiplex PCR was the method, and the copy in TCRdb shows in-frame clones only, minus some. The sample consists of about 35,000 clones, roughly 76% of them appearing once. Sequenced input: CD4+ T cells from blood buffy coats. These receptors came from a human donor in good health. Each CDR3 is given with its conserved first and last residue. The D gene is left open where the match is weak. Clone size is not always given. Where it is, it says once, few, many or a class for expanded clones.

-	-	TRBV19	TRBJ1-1	TGTGCCAGTAGTATGGGAGGCCTCCTGAACACTGAAGCTTTCTTT	CASSMGGLLNTEAFF
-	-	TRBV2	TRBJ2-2	TGTGCCAGCAGTTATACTGCTAACACCGGGGAGCTGTTTTTT	CASSYTANTGELFF
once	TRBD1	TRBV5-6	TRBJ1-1	TGTGCCAGCAGCGCCCAACAGGGGACAGCTTTCTTT	CASSAQQGTAFF
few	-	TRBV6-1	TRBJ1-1	TGTGCCAGCAGTGAAGTTAGCAACACTGAAGCTTTCTTT	CASSEVSNTEAFF
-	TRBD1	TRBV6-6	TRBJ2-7	TGTGCCAGCAGTCCTCCGACAGGGGGCGAGCAGTACTTC	CASSPPTGGEQYF
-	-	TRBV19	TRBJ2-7	TGTGCCAGTAGTGTTCAGACAGGAGGGGCCTACGAGCAGTACTTC	CASSVQTGGAYEQYF
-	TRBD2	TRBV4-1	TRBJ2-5	TGCGCCAGCAGCCCCCTAGCGGGGGATCAAGAGACCCAGTACTTC	CASSPLAGDQETQYF
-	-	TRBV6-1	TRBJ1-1	TGTGCCAGCACTCCCGGAGGGCAGTGGAACACTGAAGCTTTCTTT	CASTPGGQWNTEAFF
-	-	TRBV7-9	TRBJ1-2	TGTGCCAGCAGCTTAGGGTCGGGTGGGAACTATGGCTACACCTTC	CASSLGSGGNYGYTF
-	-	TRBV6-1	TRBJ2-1	TGTGCCAGCGGGGTCCCCCTAGGCGATGAGCAGTTCTTC	CASGVPLGDEQFF
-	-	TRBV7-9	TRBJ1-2	TGTGCCAGCAGCTCAGCGGACAGAGATAATGGCTACACCTTC	CASSSADRDNGYTF
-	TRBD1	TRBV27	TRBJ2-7	TGTGCCAGCAAATCGGGACAGGCGGCCGGGGAGCAGTACTTC	CASKSGQAAGEQYF
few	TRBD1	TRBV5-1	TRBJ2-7	TGCGCCAGCAGCTTGGATTTCGACAGGGGGGACTACGAGCAGTACTTC	CASSLDFDRGDYEQYF
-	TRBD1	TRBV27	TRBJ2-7	TGTGCCAGCAGTTTAGGGGGGACAGGGATCTCCGAGCAGTACTTC	CASSLGGTGISEQYF
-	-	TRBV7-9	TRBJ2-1	TGTGCCAGCAGCTTATGGGCGGACCGGAATGAGCAGTTCTTC	CASSLWADRNEQFF
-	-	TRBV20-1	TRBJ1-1	TGCAGTGCCGAGCTTAACACTGAAGCTTTCTTT	CSAELNTEAFF
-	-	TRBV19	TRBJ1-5	TGTGCCAGTAGTGCGGACAGCTATCAGCCCCAGCATTTT	CASSADSYQPQHF
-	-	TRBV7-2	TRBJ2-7	TGTGCCAGCAGCCCCCCCGCCCGGGGAGAGCAGTACTTC	CASSPPARGEQYF
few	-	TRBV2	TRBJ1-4	TGTGCCAGCAGGGAGGGGAGCGAAAAACTGTTTTTT	CASREGSEKLFF
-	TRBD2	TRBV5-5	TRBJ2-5	TGTGCCAGCAGCTCCGGACTAGCGGGGGGGGAGACCCAGTACTTC	CASSSGLAGGETQYF
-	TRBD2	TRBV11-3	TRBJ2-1	TGTGCCAGCAGCTTCGCACGGGGGGGCAATGAGCAGTTCTTC	CASSFARGGNEQFF
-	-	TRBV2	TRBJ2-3	TGTGCCAGCAGTCTAGCTTGGGGCGGCCTGACAGATACGCAGTATTTT	CASSLAWGGLTDTQYF
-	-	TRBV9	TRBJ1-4	TGTGCCAGCAGCCCAACGGCAGCGGCAACTAATGAAAAACTGTTTTTT	CASSPTAAATNEKLFF
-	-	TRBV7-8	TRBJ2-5	TGTGCCAGCAGCTTAGGACGGCAGGCGGGAAAAGAGACCCAGTACTTC	CASSLGRQAGKETQYF
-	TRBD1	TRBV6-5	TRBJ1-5	TGTGCCAGCAGGCAGGGGGGGCGAGGGGGACAGCCCCAGCATTTT	CASRQGGRGGQPQHF
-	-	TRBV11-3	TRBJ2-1	TGTGCCAGCAGCTTTCGGGGGGCCCGCAACAATGAGCAGTTCTTC	CASSFRGARNNEQFF
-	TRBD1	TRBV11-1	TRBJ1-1	TGTGCCAGCAGCTCACCGGAGGGGGCCTCCCTAAACACTGAAGCTTTCTTT	CASSSPEGASLNTEAFF
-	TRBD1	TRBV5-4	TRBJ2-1	TGTGCCAGCAGCACAGAGACAGGGATGGGTGAGCAGTTCTTC	CASSTETGMGEQFF
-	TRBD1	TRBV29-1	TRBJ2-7	TGCAGCGTTTCCGGGACAGGGGCCTACGAGCAGTACTTC	CSVSGTGAYEQYF
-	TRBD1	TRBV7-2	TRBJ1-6	TGTGCCAGCAGCCCCTTTGGACAGGGGAATTCACCCCTCCACTTT	CASSPFGQGNSPLHF
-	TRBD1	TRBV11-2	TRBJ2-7	TGTGCCAGCAGCTCGGTAAGAGGACAGGGGGCAGGCGAGCAGTACTTC	CASSSVRGQGAGEQYF
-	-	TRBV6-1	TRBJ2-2	TGTGCCAGCAGTGAAGCGCTAGGGAACTATAACGGGGAGCTGTTTTTT	CASSEALGNYNGELFF
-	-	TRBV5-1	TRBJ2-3	TGCGCCAGCAGCCTCGGGGGGCTCACAGATACGCAGTATTTT	CASSLGGLTDTQYF
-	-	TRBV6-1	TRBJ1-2	TGTGCCAGCAGTGGGGGCAGGGGACGGGCCTATGGCTACACCTTC	CASSGGRGRAYGYTF
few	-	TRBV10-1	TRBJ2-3	TGCGCCAGCAGTGGCGGTGATACGCAGTATTTT	CASSGGDTQYF
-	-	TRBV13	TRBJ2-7	TGTGCCAGCAGCTTAGGCGGACTGGATCTCTACGAGCAGTACTTC	CASSLGGLDLYEQYF
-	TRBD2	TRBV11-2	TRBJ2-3	TGTGCCAGCAGCTTCCGGGGACTAGCGGGAGGACCGGATACGCAGTATTTT	CASSFRGLAGGPDTQYF
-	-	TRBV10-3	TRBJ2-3	TGTGCCATCAGTGACAGGACAGATACGCAGTATTTT	CAISDRTDTQYF
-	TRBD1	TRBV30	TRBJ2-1	TGTGCCTGGACCCTCGGGACAGGGTCCTACAATGAGCAGTTCTTC	CAWTLGTGSYNEQFF
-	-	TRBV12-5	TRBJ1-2	TGTGCTAGTGGTTTGGGGGTTAACTATGGCTACACCTTC	CASGLGVNYGYTF
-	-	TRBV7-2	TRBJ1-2	TGTGCCAGCAGCTTAGGGGCACCTCATGCGGGGTATGGCTACACCTTC	CASSLGAPHAGYGYTF
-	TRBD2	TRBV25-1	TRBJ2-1	TGTGCCAGCAGTGAAGCTAGCGGAATCTACAATGAGCAGTTCTTC	CASSEASGIYNEQFF
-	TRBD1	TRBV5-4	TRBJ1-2	TGTGCCAGCAGTCTAACAGGGGCTGATGGCTACACCTTC	CASSLTGADGYTF
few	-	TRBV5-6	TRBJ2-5	TGTGCCAGCAGCAAACGCGGGACAGCCCAAGAGACCCAGTACTTC	CASSKRGTAQETQYF